This paragraph reports one TCR beta chain. The antigen is undetermined. This entry is derived from a study of cytomegalovirus exposure and HLA in healthy donors. Study information: For the roughly 390 genotyped donors, 81% fell within the Caucasian-associated ancestry cluster.

This CDR3 is built from 14 residues. Germline V CDR1 and CDR2: MNHNS, SASEGT. Trimming took 3 bases from V and 4 from J, leaving 12 bases between them. PCR primers comprised 60 Vbeta and 13 Jbeta primers. The method was immunoSEQ multiplex PCR; TCRdb's version includes in-frame clones alone and lacks a portion of them. This sample yields 240,000 or so clones, of which roughly 80% are seen a single time; 4.5% to 6% belongs to the top ten. General study findings and limits: A later analysis linked a missense DCLRE1C variant to TCR beta V- and J-gene trimming. An analysis was carried out later, and it reportedly showed fewer N-insertions in an Asian-associated ancestry cluster than the approximately 700-donor mean. Many donors carried some public TCRs, although rarity characterized most TCR sequences.

The source material was PBMCs. This receptor was taken from a woman aged 40 to 50 in good health and CMV-seropositive. The chain couples TRBV6-1 to TRBJ2-5, with a possible D match to TRBD2 (5 bases). CDR3 sequence reads: CASSEGGSRETQYF. CDR3 nucleotides: TGTGCCAGCAGTGAGGGCGGGTCCCGAGAGACCCAGTACTTC.